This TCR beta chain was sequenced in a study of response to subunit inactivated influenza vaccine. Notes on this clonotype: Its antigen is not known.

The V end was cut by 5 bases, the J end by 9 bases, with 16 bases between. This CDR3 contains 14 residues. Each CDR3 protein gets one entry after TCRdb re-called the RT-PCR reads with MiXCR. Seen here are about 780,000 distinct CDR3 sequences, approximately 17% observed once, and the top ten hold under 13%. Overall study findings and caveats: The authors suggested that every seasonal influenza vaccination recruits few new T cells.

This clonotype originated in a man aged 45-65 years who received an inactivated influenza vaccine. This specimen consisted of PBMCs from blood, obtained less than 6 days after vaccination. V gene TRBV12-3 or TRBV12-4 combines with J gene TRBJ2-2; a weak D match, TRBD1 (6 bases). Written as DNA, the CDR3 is TGTGCCAGCAGTCCCCAACCCACAGGGAGGGAGCTGTTTTTT. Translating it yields CASSPQPTGRELFF.